This TCR beta chain was found in a study of T cell changes during pregnancy in multiple sclerosis. The CDR3 totals 13 residues. The germline CDR1 and CDR2 sequences are SGHTA and FQGNSA. V shed 11 bases, J shed 0 bases, and the junction held 2 bases outside the gene matches. Produced via immunoSEQ multiplex PCR; TCRdb's table is partial and in-frame only. The sample includes over 45,000 clones, 75% to 90% of them seen just once. Sequenced here: CD4+ T cells from peripheral blood mononuclear cells, sampled in the first trimester of pregnancy. This rearrangement joins TRBV7-2 to TRBJ2-7; 12 nucleotides match TRBD2. The receptor comes from a female donor with multiple sclerosis, enrolled in a pregnancy study. For the CDR3, the DNA is TGTGCCGAGACTAGCGGGGGCTCCTACGAGCAGTACTTC. Amino acids: CAETSGGSYEQYF.